A selection of T cell receptor beta chains follows, all from one sample in a study of PD-1 blockade in classical Hodgkin lymphoma. Using immunoSEQ multiplex PCR, the repertoire was profiled, and TCRdb retains in-frame clones only, with some absent. Of 90,000 to 100,000 clones listed, roughly 80% are singletons. The sequencing used peripheral blood mononuclear cells (PBMCs), collected before the second cycle of nivolumab. These receptors were obtained from a human donor with classical Hodgkin lymphoma. Both conserved end residues are part of each CDR3. Each record gives: V gene, D gene, clone size, J gene, CDR3 protein, CDR3 DNA. A D gene is named only where the DNA matches it firmly. Size is omitted from some rows. Given values are once, few, many or a class for expanded clones.

V: TRBV7-6; D: TRBD2; size: once; J: TRBJ2-7; CDR3: CASSPEPGLADYEQYF; DNA: TGTGCCAGCAGCCCTGAACCGGGACTAGCAGACTACGAGCAGTACTTC
V: TRBV30; D: NA; size: NA; J: TRBJ1-1; CDR3: CASGTPNTEAFF; DNA: TGTGCCTCCGGGACACCTAACACTGAAGCTTTCTTT
V: TRBV19; D: NA; size: NA; J: TRBJ2-6; CDR3: CASNPIGNSGANVLTF; DNA: TGTGCCAGTAATCCCATAGGAAACTCTGGGGCCAACGTCCTGACTTTC
V: TRBV7-9; D: NA; size: NA; J: TRBJ2-7; CDR3: CASSFGLGEQYF; DNA: TGTGCCAGCAGCTTCGGGTTAGGCGAGCAGTACTTC
V: TRBV6-1; D: NA; size: once; J: TRBJ2-7; CDR3: CASSPTRVAREQYF; DNA: TGTGCCAGCAGTCCAACGCGGGTAGCGAGGGAGCAGTACTTC
V: TRBV6-5; D: TRBD2; size: once; J: TRBJ2-7; CDR3: CASSYTISGSLYEQYF; DNA: TGTGCCAGCAGTTACACTATTAGCGGGAGTCTTTACGAGCAGTACTTC
V: TRBV7-2; D: NA; size: once; J: TRBJ2-6; CDR3: CASSLVRGSGANVLTF; DNA: TGTGCCAGCAGCTTAGTAAGGGGCTCTGGGGCCAACGTCCTGACTTTC
V: TRBV5-8; D: TRBD1; size: NA; J: TRBJ2-2; CDR3: CASSLVVGQPGELFF; DNA: TGTGCCAGCAGCTTGGTAGTGGGACAGCCCGGGGAGCTGTTTTTT
V: TRBV9; D: TRBD2; size: NA; J: TRBJ2-5; CDR3: CASSGTAGGGGETQYF; DNA: TGTGCCAGCAGCGGTACAGCGGGAGGCGGTGGAGAGACCCAGTACTTC
V: TRBV11-2; D: NA; size: medium-sized; J: TRBJ1-1; CDR3: CASSLFPTPGVNTEAFF; DNA: TGTGCCAGCAGCTTATTCCCGACTCCAGGGGTGAACACTGAAGCTTTCTTT
V: TRBV15; D: NA; size: NA; J: TRBJ2-2; CDR3: CATSSRTNTGELFF; DNA: TGTGCCACCAGCTCCCGGACCAACACCGGGGAGCTGTTTTTT
V: TRBV10-3; D: NA; size: once; J: TRBJ2-7; CDR3: CAISESLGPYEQYF; DNA: TGTGCCATCAGTGAGTCGCTGGGACCCTACGAGCAGTACTTC
V: TRBV6-6; D: TRBD1; size: NA; J: TRBJ1-2; CDR3: CASSGRDRGGYGYTF; DNA: TGTGCCAGCAGTGGCCGGGACAGGGGGGGCTATGGCTACACCTTC
V: TRBV9; D: NA; size: once; J: TRBJ2-7; CDR3: CASSVALGEGYEQYF; DNA: TGTGCCAGCAGCGTAGCCTTAGGAGAGGGCTACGAGCAGTACTTC
V: TRBV6-6; D: NA; size: NA; J: TRBJ1-2; CDR3: CASKVTANLYGYTF; DNA: TGTGCCAGCAAGGTGACAGCGAACCTCTATGGCTACACCTTC
V: TRBV6-6; D: TRBD2; size: NA; J: TRBJ2-2; CDR3: CASSYLGLAGGELFF; DNA: TGTGCCAGCAGTTACCTGGGACTAGCGGGCGGGGAGCTGTTTTTT
V: TRBV2; D: NA; size: NA; J: TRBJ2-6; CDR3: CASSGGRGPSGANVLTF; DNA: TGTGCCAGCAGTGGCGGCAGGGGCCCCTCTGGGGCCAACGTCCTGACTTTC
V: TRBV2; D: NA; size: few; J: TRBJ1-2; CDR3: CASSEADNYGYTF; DNA: TGTGCCAGCAGTGAGGCAGACAACTATGGCTACACCTTC
V: TRBV29-1; D: TRBD2; size: NA; J: TRBJ2-7; CDR3: CSVQTGTSGRKGEQYF; DNA: TGCAGCGTTCAAACCGGGACTAGCGGGAGAAAGGGGGAGCAGTACTTC
V: TRBV4-1; D: NA; size: NA; J: TRBJ1-2; CDR3: CASSFTPLRGYTF; DNA: TGCGCCAGCAGCTTTACCCCCTTAAGGGGCTACACCTTC
V: TRBV29-1; D: TRBD2; size: few; J: TRBJ2-3; CDR3: CSVGAGEHDTQYF; DNA: TGCAGCGTTGGCGCGGGAGAACACGATACGCAGTATTTT
V: TRBV19; D: TRBD2; size: NA; J: TRBJ2-5; CDR3: CASRKAGGGETQYF; DNA: TGTGCCAGTAGGAAAGCGGGAGGCGGGGAGACCCAGTACTTC
V: TRBV11-2; D: NA; size: NA; J: TRBJ2-1; CDR3: CASSFLQGKGNEQFF; DNA: TGTGCCAGCAGCTTTCTGCAGGGGAAGGGCAATGAGCAGTTCTTC
V: TRBV5-4; D: TRBD2; size: NA; J: TRBJ2-5; CDR3: CATRLAAAQETQYF; DNA: TGTGCCACGAGACTAGCGGCAGCCCAAGAGACCCAGTACTTC
V: TRBV6-1; D: TRBD1; size: few; J: TRBJ1-5; CDR3: CASSVTGTGNSNQPQHF; DNA: TGTGCCAGCAGTGTTACCGGGACAGGAAATAGCAATCAGCCCCAGCATTTT
V: TRBV4-3; D: NA; size: once; J: TRBJ1-4; CDR3: CASSQGLANEKLFF; DNA: TGCGCCAGCAGCCAAGGGCTAGCTAATGAAAAACTGTTTTTT
V: TRBV10-3; D: TRBD1; size: NA; J: TRBJ2-3; CDR3: CAISDRQGTSHGVDTQYF; DNA: TGTGCCATCAGTGACCGACAGGGTACCTCTCATGGGGTAGATACGCAGTATTTT
V: TRBV2; D: TRBD2; size: NA; J: TRBJ2-7; CDR3: CASSLAGGPGTSYEQYF; DNA: TGTGCCAGCAGCTTGGCGGGGGGACCCGGGACTAGCTACGAGCAGTACTTC
V: TRBV9; D: NA; size: NA; J: TRBJ1-2; CDR3: CASSPPGWAGAPNYGYTF; DNA: TGTGCCAGCAGCCCCCCCGGGTGGGCAGGAGCACCGAACTATGGCTACACCTTC
V: TRBV5-6; D: TRBD2; size: few; J: TRBJ2-2; CDR3: CASSSTGTSRTGELFF; DNA: TGTGCCAGCAGCTCCACTGGGACTAGTAGAACCGGGGAGCTGTTTTTT
V: TRBV9; D: TRBD2; size: NA; J: TRBJ2-2; CDR3: CASSAGRAGERGGELFF; DNA: TGTGCCAGCAGCGCTGGAAGAGCGGGAGAGAGGGGCGGGGAGCTGTTTTTT
V: TRBV9; D: NA; size: NA; J: TRBJ2-7; CDR3: CASSVDPGAGEQYF; DNA: TGTGCCAGCAGCGTAGATCCGGGGGCAGGGGAGCAGTACTTC
V: TRBV7-2; D: NA; size: NA; J: TRBJ2-7; CDR3: CASSLVGARGPQGSYEQYF; DNA: TGTGCCAGCAGCTTAGTAGGGGCTCGCGGACCCCAGGGGTCCTACGAGCAGTACTTC
V: TRBV10-2; D: TRBD1; size: NA; J: TRBJ1-1; CDR3: CASRDRVYTEAFF; DNA: TGCGCCAGCAGGGACAGGGTCTATACTGAAGCTTTCTTT
V: TRBV5-1; D: NA; size: NA; J: TRBJ2-2; CDR3: CASSARDSNTGELFF; DNA: TGCGCCAGCAGCGCGCGGGACAGCAACACCGGGGAGCTGTTTTTT
V: TRBV11-2; D: NA; size: NA; J: TRBJ2-7; CDR3: CASSLAPVSLSSYEQYF; DNA: TGTGCCAGCAGCTTAGCTCCTGTCAGCCTCAGCTCCTACGAGCAGTACTTC
V: TRBV30; D: NA; size: NA; J: TRBJ2-3; CDR3: CAWGEASTDTQYF; DNA: TGTGCCTGGGGGGAGGCGAGCACAGATACGCAGTATTTT
V: TRBV5-1; D: NA; size: NA; J: TRBJ2-3; CDR3: CASRTTGGATDTQYF; DNA: TGCGCCAGCAGGACAACGGGCGGGGCCACAGATACGCAGTATTTT
V: TRBV6-5; D: NA; size: NA; J: TRBJ1-1; CDR3: CASRTLGRDTEAFF; DNA: TGTGCCAGCAGAACCCTGGGACGGGACACTGAAGCTTTCTTT
V: TRBV14; D: NA; size: NA; J: TRBJ1-2; CDR3: CASSTREGAGYTF; DNA: TGTGCCAGCAGCACACGGGAAGGGGCTGGCTACACCTTC
V: TRBV5-1; D: NA; size: NA; J: TRBJ2-2; CDR3: CASSLLSGNTGELFF; DNA: TGCGCCAGCAGCTTACTTAGCGGAAACACCGGGGAGCTGTTTTTT
V: TRBV18; D: NA; size: NA; J: TRBJ2-1; CDR3: CASSPFTVGHNEQFF; DNA: TGTGCCAGCTCACCATTCACAGTGGGACACAATGAGCAGTTCTTC
V: TRBV10-1; D: TRBD1; size: few; J: TRBJ2-5; CDR3: CASSDPGQGAFGETQYF; DNA: TGCGCCAGCAGCGACCCGGGACAGGGGGCTTTTGGGGAGACCCAGTACTTC
V: TRBV10-3; D: TRBD2; size: once; J: TRBJ2-1; CDR3: CAISESTSGRDNEQFF; DNA: TGTGCCATCAGTGAGTCGACTAGCGGGAGGGACAATGAGCAGTTCTTC
V: TRBV7-8; D: NA; size: NA; J: TRBJ1-5; CDR3: CASSLGVGQPQHF; DNA: TGTGCCAGCAGCTTAGGGGTTGGCCAGCCCCAGCATTTT
V: TRBV5-1; D: NA; size: NA; J: TRBJ2-1; CDR3: CASSLGPGIGNEQFF; DNA: TGCGCCAGCAGCTTGGGGCCAGGGATAGGGAATGAGCAGTTCTTC
V: TRBV30; D: TRBD1; size: few; J: TRBJ1-1; CDR3: CAWKRDRVQHTEAFF; DNA: TGTGCCTGGAAAAGGGACAGGGTTCAGCACACTGAAGCTTTCTTT
V: TRBV7-9; D: TRBD1; size: NA; J: TRBJ2-3; CDR3: CASSLQSGTAVTQYF; DNA: TGTGCCAGCAGCTTGCAGTCCGGGACAGCTGTCACGCAGTATTTT
V: TRBV18; D: NA; size: many; J: TRBJ1-5; CDR3: CASSPDTNQPQHF; DNA: TGTGCCAGCTCACCGGACACCAATCAGCCCCAGCATTTT
V: TRBV19; D: TRBD1; size: NA; J: TRBJ2-3; CDR3: CASSIPPGTGVDTQYF; DNA: TGTGCCAGTAGTATCCCTCCCGGGACAGGGGTGGATACGCAGTATTTT
V: TRBV11-3; D: TRBD2; size: NA; J: TRBJ2-2; CDR3: CASSLEPAGVTGELFF; DNA: TGTGCCAGCAGCTTAGAACCAGCGGGAGTCACCGGGGAGCTGTTTTTT
V: TRBV27; D: NA; size: NA; J: TRBJ2-1; CDR3: CASSLSGPHNEQFF; DNA: TGTGCCAGCAGTTTATCCGGCCCTCACAATGAGCAGTTCTTC
V: TRBV5-4; D: NA; size: few; J: TRBJ2-1; CDR3: CASSARGAPSYNEQFF; DNA: TGTGCCAGCAGCGCCCGAGGGGCGCCCTCGTACAATGAGCAGTTCTTC